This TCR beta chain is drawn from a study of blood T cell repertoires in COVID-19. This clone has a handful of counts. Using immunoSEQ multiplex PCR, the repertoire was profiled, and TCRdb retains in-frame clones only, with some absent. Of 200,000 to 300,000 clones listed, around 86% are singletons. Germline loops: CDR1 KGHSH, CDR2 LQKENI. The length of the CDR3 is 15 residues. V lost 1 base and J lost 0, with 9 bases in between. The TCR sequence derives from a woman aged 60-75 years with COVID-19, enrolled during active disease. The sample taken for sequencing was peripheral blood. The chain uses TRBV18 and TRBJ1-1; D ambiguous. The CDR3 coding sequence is TGTGCCAGCTCACCACAGTATTCTATGAACACTGAAGCTTTCTTT. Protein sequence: CASSPQYSMNTEAFF.